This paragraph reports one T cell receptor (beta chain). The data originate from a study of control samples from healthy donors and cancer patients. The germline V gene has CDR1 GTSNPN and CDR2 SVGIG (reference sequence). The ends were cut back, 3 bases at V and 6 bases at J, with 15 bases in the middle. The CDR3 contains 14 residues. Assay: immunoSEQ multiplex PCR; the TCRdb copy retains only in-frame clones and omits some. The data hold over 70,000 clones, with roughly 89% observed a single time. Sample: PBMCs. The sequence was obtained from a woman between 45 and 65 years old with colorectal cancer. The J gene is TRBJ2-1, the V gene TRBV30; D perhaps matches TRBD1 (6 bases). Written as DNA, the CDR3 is TGTGCCTGGAGAGGGGCAGGGGCAGGCAATGAGCAGTTCTTC. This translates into CAWRGAGAGNEQFF.